These 14 T cell receptor beta chains came from one sample sequenced in a study of post-analysis software for immune sequencing data. No antigen has been assigned to these receptors. Unique-molecular-identifier-tagged TCR beta cDNA libraries were used. TCRdb ran MiXCR on the PCR reads and lists one entry per CDR3 protein. The data hold hundreds of thousands of distinct CDR3 sequences, with roughly 46% observed a single time. Notes on the study in general: Four or five TRBV segments, including TRBV5-6, TRBV5-1 and TRBV20-1, were more frequent in patients than controls.

The sample comprised blood. The receptors originated from a girl aged 10-17 years with multiple sclerosis.

In its sample, this clonotype was seen a few times. V usage is TRBV29-1 and J usage is TRBJ2-1, with D perhaps matching TRBD1 or TRBD2 (5 bases each). V dropped 6 bases and J dropped 1 base, with 7 bases sitting between them. CDR3 size: 12 residues. CDR1 and CDR2 (germline): SQVTM, ANQGSEA. The CDR3 coding sequence is TGCAGCGTGGGGGAGTCCTACAATGAGCAGTTCTTC. Encoded protein: CSVGESYNEQFF.

The rearrangement joins TRBV24-1 to TRBJ2-3, with 7 positions matching TRBD2. Looked up from germline, CDR1 is KGHDR and CDR2 is SFDVKD. Trimming took 5 bases from V and 5 from J; bases not matched to a gene: 6. This CDR3 spans 14 amino acids. In nucleotides, the CDR3 is TGTGCCACCAGTGCCACCCCGGGGGGAGATACGCAGTATTTT. Translating it yields CATSATPGGDTQYF.

This clonotype turned up a few times. The chain couples TRBV24-1 to TRBJ2-1; D is possibly TRBD1 or TRBD2 (5 bases each). Germline V lookup: CDR1 KGHDR, CDR2 SFDVKD. V dropped 0 bases and J dropped 0 bases, with 8 bases sitting between them. The CDR3 runs to 16 residues. CDR3: CATSDLGGSSYNEQFF. CDR3 DNA: TGTGCCACCAGTGATTTGGGGGGAAGCTCCTACAATGAGCAGTTCTTC.

J is TRBJ2-4 and V is TRBV21-1; TRBD2 was called by the table and not checked on the DNA. TRBV21-1 is classified as a pseudogene. This CDR3 is built from 21 residues. The CDR3: CASSKGILAGGPYLAKNIQYF. The DNA of the CDR3 is TGTGCCAGCAGCAAAGGGATACTAGCGGGAGGGCCTTATCTAGCCAAAAACATTCAGTACTTC.

This clonotype occurred a few times. V usage is TRBV5-1 and J usage is TRBJ2-3, with D perhaps TRBD1 (7 bases). This CDR3 has 14 residues. Trimming left V 3 bases short and J 3 bases short, with 11 bases between. The germline CDR1 and CDR2 sequences are SGHRS and YFSETQ. The chain's CDR3 is CASSSRGRTDTQYF. The CDR3 region has the DNA TGCGCCAGCAGCTCCAGGGGGAGGACAGATACGCAGTATTTT.

This clonotype was seen ten or more times. The chain couples TRBV4-3 to TRBJ2-5, with D possibly being TRBD2 (5 bases). This CDR3 contains 14 residues. Per germline, CDR1 LGHNA and CDR2 YSLEER. Trimming left V 1 base short and J 5 bases short, with 11 bases between. The CDR3 nucleotides read TGCGCCAGCAGCCAAGGCGGGCAGGAGGAGACCCAGTACTTC. It specifies CASSQGGQEETQYF.

This clonotype has more than one count but fewer than ten. The gene calls are TRBV11-1 and TRBJ2-5; D remains ambiguous. The CDR3 consists of 14 residues. V was clipped by 1 base and J by 5 bases, with 11 bases between them. The germline V gene has CDR1 SGHAT and CDR2 FQDESV (reference sequence). CDR3 region: CASSLEQSEETQYF. The CDR3 DNA sequence: TGTGCCAGCAGCTTAGAACAGTCCGAGGAGACCCAGTACTTC.

The chain carries TRBV28 and TRBJ1-1; TRBD1 agrees at 11 bases. This CDR3 has 14 amino acids. Germline V gene sequence: CDR1 MDHEN, CDR2 SYDVKM. The CDR3 sequence: CAAIGTGGRFEAFF. Written as DNA, the CDR3 is TGTGCAGCTATTGGGACAGGGGGAAGGTTTGAAGCTTTCTTT.

This chain connects TRBV7-2 to TRBJ2-6; 11 positions match TRBD1. The V gene's germline CDR1 is SGHTA and CDR2 FQGNSA. The trim removed 4 bases at V and 0 bases at J, leaving 5 bases unmatched. This CDR3 spans 18 amino acids. The CDR3 reads CASSSRTGGLSGANVLTF. DNA for the CDR3: TGTGCCAGCAGCTCTCGGACAGGGGGCCTCTCTGGGGCCAACGTCCTGACTTTC.

The V call is TRBV12-3 or TRBV12-4, the J call TRBJ1-2; no reliable D call. This CDR3 is 13 amino acids long. The V end lost 7 bases, the J end lost 2 bases, and 11 bases lay between the germline ends. CDR3 bases: TGTGCCAGCATCCGAGGCGGGAACTATGGCTACACCTTC. Protein: CASIRGGNYGYTF.

The table lists this clonotype with many counts. This chain connects TRBV5-1 to TRBJ2-3; D uncertain. The CDR3 totals 13 residues. With 0 bases removed from V and 5 bases from J, the gap between germline ends came to 7 bases. CDR1 is SGHRS and CDR2 is YFSETQ in the germline V gene. CDR3 region: CASSLASGDTQYF. CDR3 in DNA: TGCGCCAGCAGCTTGGCTTCGGGAGATACGCAGTATTTT.

This chain uses TRBV20-1 with TRBJ1-2; D is ambiguous. CDR1 and CDR2 (germline): DFQATT, SNEGSKA (reference sequence). The germline V and J ends were trimmed by 2 bases and 7 bases, with 8 bases remaining between them. This CDR3 comprises 11 residues. The CDR3: CSARNGRGYTF. For the CDR3, the DNA is TGCAGTGCTAGAAATGGGCGTGGCTACACCTTC.

The genes are TRBV27 and TRBJ2-2; D is unclear. V was shortened by 6 bases and J by 1 base, with 21 bases between the two germline ends. The CDR3 extends over 18 amino acids. Looked up from germline, CDR1 is MNHEY and CDR2 is SMNVEV (reference sequence). CDR3 region: CASSIRSAPFENTGELFF. Written as DNA, the CDR3 is TGTGCCAGCAGCATCAGGTCGGCCCCCTTTGAGAACACCGGGGAGCTGTTTTTT.

The V call is TRBV7-3, the J call TRBJ2-3; 14 bases map to TRBD2. CDR3 size: 19 residues. CDR1 is SGHTA, CDR2 FQGTGA, per germline. The V gene end was trimmed by 2 bases and the J gene end by 0 bases; junction bases not matched to a gene: 7. CDR3 protein: CASSLQGTSGSTSTDTQYF. CDR3 nucleotide sequence: TGTGCCAGCAGCTTACAAGGGACTAGCGGGAGCACTAGCACAGATACGCAGTATTTT.